This T cell receptor (beta chain) appears in the sequencing data of a study of blood T cell repertoires in COVID-19. Study background: The cDNA or gDNA used as material had been derived from T cells, B-cell-depleted T cells, or PBMCs.

In the source study's methods: Researchers report that nucleated cell counts were estimated from reference gene primer amplification. TCRdb's table, derived via immunoSEQ multiplex PCR, lists solely in-frame clones and lacks some. The V and J calls and the clone size are those of that table, but D and trimming were determined from the DNA. The sample records about 160,000 clones, more than 85% being singletons. The Seattle patients, enrolled during active infection, were followed longitudinally. The CDR3 totals 17 residues. Germline V gives CDR1 MNHEY, CDR2 SMNVEV (reference sequence). Trimming left V 2 bases short and J 0 bases short, with 11 bases between.

The chain recombines TRBV27 with TRBJ2-6; TRBD1 is a possible D gene (6 bases). This sequence was found in a woman aged 60-75 years with COVID-19, enrolled during active disease. The sequencing input was peripheral blood. The CDR3 here is CASSLDGQISGANVLTF. The CDR3 DNA reads TGTGCCAGCAGTTTAGACGGACAGATCTCTGGGGCCAACGTCCTGACTTTC.